This paragraph covers one T cell receptor (beta chain) sequence. The antigen is not known. The sample belongs to a study of T-cell memory formation after mild COVID-19. TCRdb recomputed calls from the 5' RACE reads with MiXCR, one row per CDR3 protein. The sample lists 300,000 to 350,000 distinct CDR3 sequences; over 10% were seen once. Study results and caveats: Later expanders leaned CD4+, whereas clones that contracted between day 15 and 85 were balanced CD4/CD8. Specificity for SARS-CoV-2 was not confirmed among the second-wave clones peaking on day 37.

CDR3 length: 15 amino acids. The V end was cut by 0 bases, the J end by 10 bases, with 17 bases between. CDR1 SNHLY and CDR2 FYNNEI come from the germline V gene. The rearrangement uses TRBV2 and TRBJ2-3, with D possibly matching TRBD2 (5 bases). Sequenced input: PBMCs or a T cell subset sorted from them (not recorded which). This TCR was recovered from a man aged 18 to 29 who had mild COVID-19 (a few samples of this study predate the infection). Cell type and time point are not known. The CDR3 loop is CASSEALLALSSQYF. As DNA, the CDR3 is TGTGCCAGCAGTGAAGCGCTTCTAGCCCTCTCATCGCAGTATTTT.